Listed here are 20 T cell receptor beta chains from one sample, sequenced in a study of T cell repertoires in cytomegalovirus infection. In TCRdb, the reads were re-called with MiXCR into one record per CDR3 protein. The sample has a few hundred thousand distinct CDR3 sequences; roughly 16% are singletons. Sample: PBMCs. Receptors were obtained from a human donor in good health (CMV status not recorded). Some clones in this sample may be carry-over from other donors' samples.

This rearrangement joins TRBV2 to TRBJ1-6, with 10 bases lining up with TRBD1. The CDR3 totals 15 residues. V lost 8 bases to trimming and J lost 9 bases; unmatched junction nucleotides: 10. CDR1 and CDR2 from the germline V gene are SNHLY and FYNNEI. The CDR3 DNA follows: TGTGCCAGCGGCTTGTCCGGGACAGGGGCTTCACCCCTCCACTTT. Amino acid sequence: CASGLSGTGASPLHF.

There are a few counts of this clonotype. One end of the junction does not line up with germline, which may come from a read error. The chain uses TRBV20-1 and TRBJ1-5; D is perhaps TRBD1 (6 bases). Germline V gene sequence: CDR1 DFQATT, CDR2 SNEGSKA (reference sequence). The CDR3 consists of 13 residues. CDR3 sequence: CSARGQSERPQHF. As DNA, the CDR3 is TGCAGTGCAAGAGGACAGTCTGAAAGGCCCCAGCATTTT.

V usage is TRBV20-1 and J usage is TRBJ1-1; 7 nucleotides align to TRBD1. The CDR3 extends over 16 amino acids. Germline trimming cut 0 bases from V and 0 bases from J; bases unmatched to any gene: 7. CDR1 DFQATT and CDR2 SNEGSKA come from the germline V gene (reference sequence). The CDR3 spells CSARDFAGTVNTEAFF. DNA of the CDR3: TGCAGTGCTAGAGACTTTGCCGGGACAGTGAACACTGAAGCTTTCTTT.

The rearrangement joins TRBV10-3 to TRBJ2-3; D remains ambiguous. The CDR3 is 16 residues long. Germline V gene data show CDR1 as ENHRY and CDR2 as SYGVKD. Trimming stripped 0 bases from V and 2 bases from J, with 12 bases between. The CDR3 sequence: CAISESTGGNTDTQYF. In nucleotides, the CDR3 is TGTGCCATCAGTGAGTCTACGGGTGGCAACACAGATACGCAGTATTTT.

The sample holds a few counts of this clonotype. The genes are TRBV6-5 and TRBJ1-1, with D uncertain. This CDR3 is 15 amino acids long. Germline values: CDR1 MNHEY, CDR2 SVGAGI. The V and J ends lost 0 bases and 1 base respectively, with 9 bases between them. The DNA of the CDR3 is TGTGCCAGCAGTTACTCGACACCGGGGAACACTGAAGCTTTCTTT. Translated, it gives CASSYSTPGNTEAFF.

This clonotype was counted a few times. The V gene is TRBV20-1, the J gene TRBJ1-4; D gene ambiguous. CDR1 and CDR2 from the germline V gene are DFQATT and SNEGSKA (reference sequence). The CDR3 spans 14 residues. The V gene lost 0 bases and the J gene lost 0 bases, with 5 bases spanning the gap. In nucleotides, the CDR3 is TGCAGTGCTAGAGAGGGTGCAACTAATGAAAAACTGTTTTTT. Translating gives CSAREGATNEKLFF.

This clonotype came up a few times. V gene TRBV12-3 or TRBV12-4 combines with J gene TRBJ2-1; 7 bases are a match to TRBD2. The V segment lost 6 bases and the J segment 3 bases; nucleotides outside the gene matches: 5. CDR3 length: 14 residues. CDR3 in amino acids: CASRSWGGYNEQFF. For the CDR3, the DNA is TGTGCCAGCAGATCGTGGGGGGGCTACAATGAGCAGTTCTTC.

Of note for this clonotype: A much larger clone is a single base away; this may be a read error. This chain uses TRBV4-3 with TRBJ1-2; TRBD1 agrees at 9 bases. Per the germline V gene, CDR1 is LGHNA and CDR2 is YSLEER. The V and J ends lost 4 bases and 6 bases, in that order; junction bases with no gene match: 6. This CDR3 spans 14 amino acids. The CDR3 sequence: CASSLGTGNHGYTF. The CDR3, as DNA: TGCGCCAGCAGCCTAGGGACAGGGAACCATGGCTACACCTTC.

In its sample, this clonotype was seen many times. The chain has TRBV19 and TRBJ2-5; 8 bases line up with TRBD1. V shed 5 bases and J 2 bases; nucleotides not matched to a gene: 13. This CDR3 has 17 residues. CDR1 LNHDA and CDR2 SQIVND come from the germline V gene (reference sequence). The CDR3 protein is CASSGSRTGSLQETQYF. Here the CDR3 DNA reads TGTGCCAGTAGTGGTTCTAGGACAGGGTCCTTGCAAGAGACCCAGTACTTC.

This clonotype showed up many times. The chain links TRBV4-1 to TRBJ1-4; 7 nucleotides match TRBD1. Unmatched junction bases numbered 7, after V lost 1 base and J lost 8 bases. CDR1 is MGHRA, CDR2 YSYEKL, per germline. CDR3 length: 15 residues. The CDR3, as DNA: TGCGCCAGCAGCCAAGGAAGGGGGCTACGGGAAAAACTGTTTTTT. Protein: CASSQGRGLREKLFF.

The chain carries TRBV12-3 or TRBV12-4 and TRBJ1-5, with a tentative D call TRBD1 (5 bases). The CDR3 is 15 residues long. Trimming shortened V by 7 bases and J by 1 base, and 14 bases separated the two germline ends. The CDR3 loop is CASTLGLISNQPQHF. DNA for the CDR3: TGTGCCAGCACCCTGGGACTGATAAGCAATCAGCCCCAGCATTTT.

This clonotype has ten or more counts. The CDR3 bases are TGTGCCAGCAGTTCGCAGGGGACGGTGTCCTACGAGCAGTACTTC. This codes for CASSSQGTVSYEQYF. This chain links TRBV7-9 with TRBJ2-7; D possibly corresponds to TRBD1 (6 bases). Trimming took off 6 bases at V and 1 base at J, with 16 bases between the two ends. CDR3 length: 15 amino acids. Germline values: CDR1 SEHNR, CDR2 FQNEAQ (reference sequence).

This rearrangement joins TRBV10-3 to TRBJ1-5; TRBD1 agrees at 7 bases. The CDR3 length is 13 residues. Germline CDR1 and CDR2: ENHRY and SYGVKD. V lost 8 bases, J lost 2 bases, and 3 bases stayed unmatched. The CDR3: CAIAQGGNQPQHF. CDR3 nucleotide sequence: TGTGCCATCGCCCAGGGGGGCAATCAGCCCCAGCATTTT.

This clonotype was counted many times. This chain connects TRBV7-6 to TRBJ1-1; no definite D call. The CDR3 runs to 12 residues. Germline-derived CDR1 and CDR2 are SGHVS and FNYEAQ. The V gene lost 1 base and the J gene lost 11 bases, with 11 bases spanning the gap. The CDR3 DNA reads TGTGCCAGCAGCTTAGGAGGTGGTCGGGCTTTCTTT. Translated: CASSLGGGRAFF. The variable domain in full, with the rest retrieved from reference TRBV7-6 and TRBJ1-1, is GAGVSQSPRYKVTKRGQDVALRCDPISGHVSLYWYRQALGQGPEFLTYFNYEAQQDKSGLPNDRFSAERPEGSISTLTIQRTEQRDSAMYRCASSLGGGRAFFGQGTRLTVV.

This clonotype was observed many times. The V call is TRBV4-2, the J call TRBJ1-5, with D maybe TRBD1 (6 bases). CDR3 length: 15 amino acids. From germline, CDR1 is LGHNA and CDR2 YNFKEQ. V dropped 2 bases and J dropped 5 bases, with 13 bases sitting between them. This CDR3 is CASSQPGEGDQPQHF. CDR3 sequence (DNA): TGTGCCAGCAGCCAACCGGGTGAGGGGGATCAGCCCCAGCATTTT.

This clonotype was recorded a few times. The CDR3 DNA is TGTGCCAGCAGCTTCGGGACACAGGGATTAAACACTGAAGCTTTCTTT. As protein: CASSFGTQGLNTEAFF. The rearrangement links TRBV7-9 to TRBJ1-1, with TRBD1 as a possible D gene (6 bases). Trimming removed 3 bases at V and 2 bases at J, with 16 bases between. Germline V gene lookup returns CDR1 SEHNR and CDR2 FQNEAQ (reference sequence). The CDR3 has 16 residues.

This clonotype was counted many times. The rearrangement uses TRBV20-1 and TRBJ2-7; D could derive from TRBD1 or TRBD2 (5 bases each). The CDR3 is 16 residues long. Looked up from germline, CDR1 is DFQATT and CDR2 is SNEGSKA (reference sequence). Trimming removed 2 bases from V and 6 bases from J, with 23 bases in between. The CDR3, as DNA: TGCAGTGCTAGAACAAACTCCGGGACGCTTGGATCCGAGCAGTACTTC. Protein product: CSARTNSGTLGSEQYF.

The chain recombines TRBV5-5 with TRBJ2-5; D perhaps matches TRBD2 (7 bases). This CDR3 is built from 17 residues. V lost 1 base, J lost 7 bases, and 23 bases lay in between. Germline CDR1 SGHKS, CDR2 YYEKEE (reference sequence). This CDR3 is CASSLWAGAPFRGTQYF. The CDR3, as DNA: TGTGCCAGCAGCTTGTGGGCGGGGGCCCCGTTCCGAGGGACCCAGTACTTC.

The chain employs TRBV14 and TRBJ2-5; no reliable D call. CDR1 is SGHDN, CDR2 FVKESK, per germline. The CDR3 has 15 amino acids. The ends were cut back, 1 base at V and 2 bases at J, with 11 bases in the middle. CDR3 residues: CASSQGEGSQETQYF. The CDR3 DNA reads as TGTGCCAGCAGCCAAGGGGAAGGCTCACAAGAGACCCAGTACTTC.

Written as DNA, the CDR3 is TGCAGTGCTAGAGACGCGGCGAACACTGAAGCTTTCTTT. Its translation: CSARDAANTEAFF. This rearrangement joins TRBV20-1 to TRBJ1-1; D is unresolved. This CDR3 has 13 residues. In germline, CDR1 is DFQATT, CDR2 SNEGSKA (reference sequence). The V gene lost 0 bases and the J gene lost 1 base, with 6 bases spanning the gap.